The next 30 T cell receptor beta chains were all read from a single sample in a study of graft-versus-host responses after intestinal transplantation. Sequencing was performed with immunoSEQ multiplex PCR; in TCRdb, only in-frame clones are kept and a portion is missing. The table shows 11,000 or so clones, with 80% occurring only once. The sequencing used PBMCs, collected about 67 weeks after intestinal transplant. All receptors derive from a human patient who received an intestinal transplant, so some T cells may come from the graft donor.

The chain employs TRBV10-3 and TRBJ1-1; D is uncertain. The ends were cut back, 0 bases at V and 0 bases at J, with 11 bases in the middle. This CDR3 comprises 16 residues. Germline V gene lookup returns CDR1 ENHRY and CDR2 SYGVKD. DNA of the CDR3: TGTGCCATCAGTGAGTCGAAAGGCCAGATGAACACTGAAGCTTTCTTT. Translating gives CAISESKGQMNTEAFF.

V gene TRBV4-2 combines with J gene TRBJ2-1; either TRBD1 or TRBD2 may fit D (5 bases each). The CDR3 spans 17 residues. The ends were cut back, 0 bases at V and 4 bases at J, with 16 bases in the middle. The germline CDR1 and CDR2 sequences are LGHNA and YNFKEQ. CDR3 coding DNA: TGTGCCAGCAGCCAAGAAGGGGACCGCTTAATGTACAATGAGCAGTTCTTC. It encodes CASSQEGDRLMYNEQFF.

This clone has only a few counts. This chain connects TRBV6-1 to TRBJ2-4; no clear D. This CDR3 region has 14 residues. V was clipped by 2 bases and J by 7 bases, with 12 bases between them. Germline CDR1 MNHNS, CDR2 SASEGT. The CDR3 protein is CASSEIWASNIQYF. The CDR3 DNA reads as TGTGCCAGCAGTGAAATTTGGGCTAGTAACATTCAGTACTTC.

V is TRBV6-5 and J is TRBJ2-5, with 12 bases identical to TRBD2. This CDR3 contains 15 residues. The junction had 8 bases not matched to a gene; V was cut back by 6 bases and J by 6 bases. CDR1 is MNHEY and CDR2 is SVGAGI in the germline V gene. CDR3 nucleotides: TGTGCCAGCAGACCGGGACTAGCGGGTTCTAAGACCCAGTACTTC. It yields the protein CASRPGLAGSKTQYF.

The V and J genes are TRBV5-1 and TRBJ2-7; D is unclear. Germline CDR1 and CDR2: SGHRS and YFSETQ. The CDR3 extends over 13 amino acids. With 9 bases removed from V and 2 bases from J, the gap between germline ends came to 15 bases. The CDR3 reads CATSTLPTYEQYF. The CDR3 nucleotides read TGCGCCACCTCGACCCTACCAACCTACGAGCAGTACTTC.

The chain carries TRBV10-1 and TRBJ2-1; TRBD2 matches 9 bases. Germline CDR1 is WNHNN and CDR2 is SYGVQD (reference sequence). This CDR3 is 14 amino acids long. V shed 8 bases and J 9 bases; nucleotides not matched to a gene: 11. The DNA for the CDR3 is TGCGCCAGCTCTCAATCTAGCGGGATAGGTGAGCAGTTCTTC. Its protein is CASSQSSGIGEQFF.

This chain joins TRBV5-4 and TRBJ1-6; possible D gene TRBD1, 5 bases. This CDR3 contains 15 residues. Germline CDR1 reads SGHNT; CDR2 reads YYREEE (reference sequence). Trimming cost V 3 bases and J 7 bases, with 14 bases left between them. CDR3 region: CASSSQNRGNSPLHF. CDR3 nucleotides: TGTGCCAGCAGCTCGCAAAATCGGGGGAATTCACCCCTCCACTTT.

The V call is TRBV2, the J call TRBJ2-4; tentative D call: TRBD1 (6 bases). There are 15 residues in the CDR3. CDR1 SNHLY and CDR2 FYNNEI come from the germline V gene. V shed 10 bases and J shed 1 base, with 17 bases lying between them. CDR3 residues: CANTRGNRAKNIQYF. Written as DNA, the CDR3 is TGTGCCAACACAAGGGGGAATAGGGCCAAAAACATTCAGTACTTC. Looking up the rest from reference TRBV2 and TRBJ2-4 gives the full variable domain: EPEVTQTPSHQVTQMGQEVILRCVPISNHLYFYWYRQILGQKVEFLVSFYNNEISEKSEIFDDQFSVERPDGSNFTLKIRSTKLEDSAMYFCANTRGNRAKNIQYFGAGTRLSVL.

V usage is TRBV7-2 and J usage is TRBJ2-5; 7 bases fit TRBD2. The V segment lost 2 bases and the J segment 5 bases; nucleotides outside the gene matches: 5. The CDR3 runs 14 residues. CDR1 is SGHTA, CDR2 FQGNSA, per germline. CDR3 sequence (DNA): TGTGCCAGCAGCTTACGGGGAGCGGGGGAGACCCAGTACTTC. Its translation is CASSLRGAGETQYF.

This chain joins TRBV21-1 and TRBJ2-6. TRBV21-1 is noted as a pseudogene. This CDR3 comprises 17 residues. CDR3 sequence (DNA): TGTGCCAGCAGAGGCGTGCTACAACAAAGTCGGGCCAACGTCCTGACTTTC. Translating gives CASRGVLQQSRANVLTF.

The chain links TRBV28 to TRBJ2-3; TRBD1 might be the D (5 bases). CDR1 MDHEN and CDR2 SYDVKM come from the germline V gene. V was cut by 6 bases and J by 6 bases, with 19 bases left in between. The CDR3 is 15 residues long. The CDR3 nucleotides read TGTGCCAGCAGACAGGCCGGAGAAGTGTGGGATACGCAGTATTTT. This codes for CASRQAGEVWDTQYF.

The chain is built from TRBV7-6 and TRBJ2-2, with a weak D call TRBD2 (6 bases). The CDR3 length is 16 residues. CDR1 and CDR2 from the germline V gene are SGHVS and FNYEAQ. V was shortened by 0 bases and J by 6 bases, with 14 bases between the two germline ends. The DNA of the CDR3 is TGTGCCAGCAGCTTAGCGGGACCGGAGGGGCCCGGGGAGCTGTTTTTT. Translating gives CASSLAGPEGPGELFF. Supplemented by reference TRBV7-6 and TRBJ2-2, the full variable domain reads GAGVSQSPRYKVTKRGQDVALRCDPISGHVSLYWYRQALGQGPEFLTYFNYEAQQDKSGLPNDRFSAERPEGSISTLTIQRTEQRDSAMYRCASSLAGPEGPGELFFGEGSRLTVL.

This clone was picked up a small number of times. The genes are TRBV30 and TRBJ1-2; D is uncertain. Germline-derived CDR1 and CDR2 are GTSNPN and SVGIG (reference sequence). V lost 3 bases to trimming and J lost 8 bases, with 13 bases between them. This CDR3 is 12 amino acids long. The CDR3 DNA sequence: TGTGCCTGGAGGTCCCTATTGAGGGGCTACACCTTC. It codes for CAWRSLLRGYTF.

The V gene is TRBV28, the J gene TRBJ2-3; D assignment may be TRBD1 or TRBD2 (5 bases each). Germline V CDR1 and CDR2: MDHEN, SYDVKM. V was pared by 2 bases and J by 5 bases, with 5 bases between. The CDR3 covers 12 residues. This CDR3 is CASSLGGDTQYF. DNA of the CDR3: TGTGCCAGCAGTTTAGGGGGAGATACGCAGTATTTT.

DNA for the CDR3: TGTGCCAGCAACCACCTCACTAGCGATCAAGAGACCCAGTACTTC. As protein: CASNHLTSDQETQYF. The chain joins TRBV5-6 to TRBJ2-5; 7 bases fit TRBD2. This CDR3 is built from 15 residues. The germline CDR1 and CDR2 sequences are SGHDT and YYEEEE. Trimming cost V 6 bases and J 2 bases; bases outside gene matches: 10.

The chain employs TRBV7-9 and TRBJ1-6; D not resolved. V was trimmed by 5 bases and J by 6 bases, leaving 17 bases between them. Germline values: CDR1 SEHNR, CDR2 FQNEAQ (reference sequence). The CDR3 consists of 16 residues. CDR3 loop: CASSPRAGQLNSPLHF. CDR3 sequence (DNA): TGTGCCAGCAGCCCCCGCGCTGGGCAGCTTAATTCACCCCTCCACTTT.

The chain is built from TRBV7-8 and TRBJ1-2, with D tentatively TRBD1 (5 bases). Looked up from germline, CDR1 is SGHVS and CDR2 is FQNEAQ. V was trimmed by 1 base and J by 4 bases, leaving 13 bases between them. The CDR3 runs 15 residues. The CDR3 region has the DNA TGTGCCAGCAGCTTAGTCGTAGGGGCAACCTATGGCTACACCTTC. Encoded protein: CASSLVVGATYGYTF.

The chain carries TRBV27 and TRBJ1-1; possible D gene TRBD1, 6 bases. Between the trimmed V and J ends, which lost 5 bases and 4 bases, there was a span of 14 bases. Germline lookup yields CDR1 MNHEY and CDR2 SMNVEV (reference sequence). This CDR3 has 14 amino acids. The CDR3 here is CASSRQGGPTEAFF. CDR3 coding DNA: TGTGCCAGCAGTCGCCAAGGGGGGCCCACTGAAGCTTTCTTT.

This clone was recorded a few times. V gene TRBV10-1 combines with J gene TRBJ1-1, with D possibly being TRBD1 (5 bases). The CDR3 runs 12 residues. The ends were cut back, 5 bases at V and 1 base at J, with 5 bases in the middle. The V gene's germline CDR1 is WNHNN and CDR2 SYGVQD (reference sequence). CDR3 sequence reads: CASSRGNTEAFF. CDR3 DNA sequence: TGCGCCAGCAGTAGGGGGAACACTGAAGCTTTCTTT.

The V call is TRBV30, the J call TRBJ2-7, with D tentatively TRBD2 (5 bases). Trimming stripped 5 bases from V and 2 bases from J, with 13 bases between. Germline CDR1 and CDR2: GTSNPN and SVGIG (reference sequence). The CDR3 consists of 13 residues. The CDR3: CAWGLGKAYEQYF. The CDR3, as DNA: TGTGCCTGGGGACTGGGTAAGGCCTACGAGCAGTACTTC. Combining the CDR3 with reference TRBV30 and TRBJ2-7 gives the whole variable domain SQTIHQWPATLVQPVGSPLSLECTVEGTSNPNLYWYRQAAGRGLQLLFYSVGIGQISSEVPQNLSASRPQDRQFILSSKKLLLSDSGFYLCAWGLGKAYEQYFGPGTRLTVT.

Concerning this clone: Relative to the germline gene, one junction end is altered; a read error may explain this. The chain has TRBV5-5 and TRBJ1-2; a possible D gene is TRBD1 (5 bases). The CDR3 runs to 15 residues. Germline V gene data show CDR1 as SGHKS and CDR2 as YYEKEE (reference sequence). In DNA, the CDR3 is TGTGCCAGCAGCTCTGGGGGACGGGAGATCTATAGCTACACCTTC. It specifies CASSSGGREIYSYTF.

The chain has TRBV11-2 and TRBJ2-3, with D hard to call. Germline CDR1 reads SGHAT; CDR2 reads FQNNGV. CDR3 length: 12 residues. The germline V and J ends were trimmed by 5 bases and 11 bases, with 14 bases remaining between them. This CDR3 reads CASSHLGLGQYF. Here the CDR3 DNA reads TGTGCCAGCAGCCATCTGGGTCTTGGGCAGTATTTT.

J is TRBJ1-5 and V is TRBV19; D ambiguous. Trimming shortened V by 5 bases and J by 6 bases, and 17 bases separated the two germline ends. Per germline, CDR1 LNHDA and CDR2 SQIVND (reference sequence). CDR3 size: 15 residues. For the CDR3, the DNA is TGTGCCAGTAGTGTAGGATGGGGAGGAGGTCAGCCCCAGCATTTT. This encodes CASSVGWGGGQPQHF.

This clone was detected a few times. This chain uses TRBV7-8 with TRBJ1-4; D is uncertain. CDR3 size: 15 residues. With 1 base removed from V and 7 bases from J, the gap between germline ends came to 13 bases. From germline, CDR1 is SGHVS and CDR2 FQNEAQ. The CDR3 region is CASSLGAGWGEKLFF. In DNA, the CDR3 is TGTGCCAGCAGCTTAGGGGCAGGATGGGGTGAAAAACTGTTTTTT.

This rearrangement joins TRBV28 to TRBJ2-2; possibly TRBD2 for D (7 bases). The CDR3 has 15 residues. Germline lookup yields CDR1 MDHEN and CDR2 SYDVKM. V was shortened by 5 bases and J by 5 bases, with 15 bases between the two germline ends. In DNA, the CDR3 is TGTGCCAGCAGTCCCCGGGGGGCGCGGACCGGGGAGCTGTTTTTT. Translated, it gives CASSPRGARTGELFF. The full variable domain, completed using reference TRBV28 and TRBJ2-2, is DVKVTQSSRYLVKRTGEKVFLECVQDMDHENMFWYRQDPGLGLRLIYFSYDVKMKEKGDIPEGYSVSREKKERFSLILESASTNQTSMYLCASSPRGARTGELFFGEGSRLTVL.

This chain joins TRBV27 and TRBJ2-3; D is unclear. This CDR3 has 15 residues. The ends were cut back, 3 bases at V and 2 bases at J, with 12 bases in the middle. CDR1 is MNHEY, CDR2 SMNVEV, per germline (reference sequence). CDR3 sequence reads: CASSFSWTSTDTQYF. CDR3 coding DNA: TGTGCCAGCAGTTTCAGTTGGACCTCCACAGATACGCAGTATTTT.

J is TRBJ1-2 and V is TRBV5-1; D uncertain. Germline assignment: CDR1 SGHRS and CDR2 YFSETQ. Trimming left V 0 bases short and J 6 bases short, with 6 bases between. The CDR3 contains 12 residues. The CDR3: CASSLVGDGYTF. DNA for the CDR3: TGCGCCAGCAGCTTGGTGGGAGATGGCTACACCTTC.

The rearrangement links TRBV19 to TRBJ2-1; perhaps D is TRBD1 or TRBD2 (6 bases each). This CDR3 is built from 13 residues. Trimming shortened V by 5 bases and J by 6 bases, and 11 bases separated the two germline ends. Per germline, CDR1 LNHDA and CDR2 SQIVND (reference sequence). The CDR3 protein is CASSWGAPNEQFF. Written as DNA, the CDR3 is TGTGCCAGTAGTTGGGGGGCGCCCAATGAGCAGTTCTTC.

The V call is TRBV19, the J call TRBJ2-7, with D possibly called TRBD1 or TRBD2 (7 bases each). The V gene lost 10 bases and the J gene lost 6 bases, with 22 bases spanning the gap. Germline V gene sequence: CDR1 LNHDA, CDR2 SQIVND (reference sequence). This CDR3 is built from 14 residues. The CDR3 protein is CATDQGGTLSEQYF. The CDR3 DNA reads TGTGCCACCGACCAGGGGGGGACCCTCTCCGAGCAGTACTTC.

The V gene is TRBV27, the J gene TRBJ2-3; weak D call: TRBD1 (6 bases). Germline assignment: CDR1 MNHEY and CDR2 SMNVEV (reference sequence). V lost 7 bases and J lost 3, with 20 bases in between. CDR3 size: 16 residues. For the CDR3, the DNA is TGTGCCAGCACCCTCAGGCCGGCCCAGGGGACAGATACGCAGTATTTT. Amino acid sequence: CASTLRPAQGTDTQYF.